This is a list of T cell receptor beta chains from one sample in a study of regulatory T cells in long-lasting Graves disease. Via MiXCR, TCRdb re-called the multiplex PCR reads, giving one row per CDR3 protein. The sample holds some 340,000 distinct CDR3 sequences, about 11% seen once. These data were also filed under a second study, of T cells in Graves' hyperthyroidism and ophthalmopathy.

The sample here was peripheral blood mononuclear cells (PBMCs), taken at new diagnosis, from a patient treated with antithyroid drugs. The receptors were gathered from a woman aged 18-35 years with Graves disease. CDR3s include the opening cysteine and the closing phenylalanine or tryptophan. The order of the fields is clone size, J gene, V gene, D gene, CDR3 DNA, CDR3 protein. D genes are given only for firm matches. Rows may omit the clone size; those that give it use once, few, many or a size class.

clone_size: many
j_call: TRBJ2-2
v_call: TRBV28
d_call: NA
cdr3_nt: TGTGCCAGCAGTTTCAGGGGTCTCGGGGCCTACACCGGGGAGCTGTTTTTT
cdr3_aa: CASSFRGLGAYTGELFF

clone_size: NA
j_call: TRBJ1-5
v_call: TRBV6-1
d_call: TRBD1
cdr3_nt: TGTGCCAGCAGTCGAGACAGGGCAATTCAGCCCCAGCATTTT
cdr3_aa: CASSRDRAIQPQHF

clone_size: NA
j_call: TRBJ2-5
v_call: TRBV27
d_call: NA
cdr3_nt: TGTGCCAGCAGTTTAAATCCTAACGGGATGACTATAGAGTACTTC
cdr3_aa: CASSLNPNGMTIEYF

clone_size: many
j_call: TRBJ2-1
v_call: TRBV7-9
d_call: NA
cdr3_nt: TGTGCCAGCAGCTTGACCAACGCGGTGGGGTACAATGAGCAGTTCTTC
cdr3_aa: CASSLTNAVGYNEQFF

clone_size: few
j_call: TRBJ1-4
v_call: TRBV19
d_call: NA
cdr3_nt: TGTGCCAGTAGTATGGGGCAGACTAATGAAAAACTGTTTTTT
cdr3_aa: CASSMGQTNEKLFF

clone_size: NA
j_call: TRBJ1-1
v_call: TRBV28
d_call: NA
cdr3_nt: TGTGCCAGCAGTCTTGCAGACACTGAAGTTTTCTTT
cdr3_aa: CASSLADTEVFF

clone_size: NA
j_call: TRBJ1-1
v_call: TRBV29-1
d_call: NA
cdr3_nt: TGCAGCGTTGCCACTATGGTCCCTGAAGCTTTCTTT
cdr3_aa: CSVATMVPEAFF

clone_size: many
j_call: TRBJ1-1
v_call: TRBV6-2/TRBV6-3
d_call: TRBD1
cdr3_nt: TGTGCCAGCAGGGGACAGGGGATCGCGAAAGCTTTCTTT
cdr3_aa: CASRGQGIAKAFF

clone_size: NA
j_call: TRBJ2-3
v_call: TRBV10-3
d_call: NA
cdr3_nt: TGTGCCATCAGAAGCGGCACAGATACGCAGTATTTT
cdr3_aa: CAIRSGTDTQYF

clone_size: many
j_call: TRBJ2-3
v_call: TRBV12-3/TRBV12-4
d_call: NA
cdr3_nt: TGTGCCAGCACCCGTGGAGTTAGCACAGATACGCAGTATTTT
cdr3_aa: CASTRGVSTDTQYF

clone_size: few
j_call: TRBJ1-5
v_call: TRBV20-1
d_call: TRBD1
cdr3_nt: TGCAGTGCTCCACGGACAGGGTCAAGCAATCAGCCCCAGCATTTT
cdr3_aa: CSAPRTGSSNQPQHF

clone_size: many
j_call: TRBJ1-1
v_call: TRBV19
d_call: NA
cdr3_nt: TGTGCCAGTAGTACCCTGACAGCGAACACTGAAGCTTTCTTT
cdr3_aa: CASSTLTANTEAFF

clone_size: NA
j_call: TRBJ1-4
v_call: TRBV4-3
d_call: NA
cdr3_nt: TGCGCCAGCAGCCAGGGGACACCTCAGGAACTGTTTTTT
cdr3_aa: CASSQGTPQELFF

clone_size: few
j_call: TRBJ1-2
v_call: TRBV5-6
d_call: TRBD1
cdr3_nt: TGTGCCAGCAGCCTATGGGAGGGGGCGAGAAATGGCTACACCTTC
cdr3_aa: CASSLWEGARNGYTF

clone_size: few
j_call: TRBJ1-2
v_call: TRBV6-5
d_call: NA
cdr3_nt: TGTGCCAGCAGTTACTCGTGGGCGGCTAACTATGGCTACACCTTC
cdr3_aa: CASSYSWAANYGYTF

clone_size: NA
j_call: TRBJ2-2
v_call: TRBV3-1
d_call: TRBD2
cdr3_nt: TGTGCCAGCAGCCCATCTCGACTAGCGGGGGTCGGGGAGCTGTTTTTT
cdr3_aa: CASSPSRLAGVGELFF

clone_size: many
j_call: TRBJ2-7
v_call: TRBV20-1
d_call: TRBD2
cdr3_nt: TGCAGTGCTAGAGGGGAGACTAGCGCGATCTACGAGCAGTACTTC
cdr3_aa: CSARGETSAIYEQYF